The rows below give T cell receptor beta chains drawn from one sample of a study of blood T cell repertoires in COVID-19. Clones were read by immunoSEQ multiplex PCR, and TCRdb kept only the in-frame ones, dropping some. The table lists about 73,000 clones, about 82% of them singletons. The specimen sequenced was peripheral blood. These receptors were collected from a woman aged 55-75 years with acute or convalescent COVID-19. CDR3s include the opening cysteine and the closing phenylalanine or tryptophan. The D gene is left open where the match is weak. The size entry is marked missing in some rows and otherwise reads once, few, many or a size class.

CDR3nt | CDR3aa | v_gene | d_gene | abundance | j_gene
TGTGCCTGGAGTTCCCGGGACAAAAATACTAGCTCCTATAATTCACCCCTCCACTTT | CAWSSRDKNTSSYNSPLHF | TRBV30 | - | - | TRBJ1-6
TGTGCCAGCAGCTTAAGGCGGCAAGAGACCCAGTACTTC | CASSLRRQETQYF | TRBV7-3 | - | - | TRBJ2-5
TGCAGCGCCCAGTACGGGACAAGCTACGAGCAGTACTTC | CSAQYGTSYEQYF | TRBV29-1 | - | once | TRBJ2-7
TGCGCCAGTTACGGGACTAGCGCTTACAATGAGCAGTTCTTC | CASYGTSAYNEQFF | TRBV5-1 | TRBD2 | - | TRBJ2-1
TGTGCCAGCAGCCCAACTCGGGGGTATGGCTACACCTTC | CASSPTRGYGYTF | TRBV14 | - | - | TRBJ1-2
TGTGCCAGCAGCTTTGCAGCGGGGGGGAACAATGAGCAGTTCTTC | CASSFAAGGNNEQFF | TRBV7-6 | TRBD2 | - | TRBJ2-1
TGTGCCAGCAGCCAGGGACAGGGAAGGGGCGGGGAGCTGTTTTTT | CASSQGQGRGGELFF | TRBV7-6 | TRBD1 | - | TRBJ2-2
TGTGCCAGCAGCCTCTTGACAGGGGGCGCGGGGGGTGAGCAGTTCTTC | CASSLLTGGAGGEQFF | TRBV3-1/TRBV3-2 | TRBD1 | - | TRBJ2-1
TGTGCCAGCAGCGCCCTTTTACTCCCTGGGAGAGATGAGCAGTTCTTC | CASSALLLPGRDEQFF | TRBV9 | - | - | TRBJ2-1
TGTGCCAGCAGCTTAGCGGGGGGGAAACAGTACTTC | CASSLAGGKQYF | TRBV7-2 | TRBD2 | - | TRBJ2-7
TGTGCCAGCAGCCAAGGACTAGCGGAGACCTACAATGAGCAGTTCTTC | CASSQGLAETYNEQFF | TRBV4-2 | TRBD2 | - | TRBJ2-1
TGCGCCAGCAGCGGAACGACAGGACTTAATGAAAAACTGTTTTTT | CASSGTTGLNEKLFF | TRBV5-1 | - | - | TRBJ1-4
TGCAGCGTTGAGAGGGCTTTCTTT | CSVERAFF | TRBV29-1 | - | few | TRBJ1-1
TGTGCCAGCAGCCGACAGGGACAGAACACTGAAGCTTTCTTT | CASSRQGQNTEAFF | TRBV9 | TRBD1 | many | TRBJ1-1
TGTGCCAGTAACGCTCAGGGGGACTATGGCTACACCTTC | CASNAQGDYGYTF | TRBV19 | TRBD1 | - | TRBJ1-2
TGTGCCAGCAGTCCCCGGACAGGTCGGTCTGGCTACACCTTC | CASSPRTGRSGYTF | TRBV6-5 | TRBD1 | - | TRBJ1-2
TGTGCCAGTACTCCCCCCCCGCCGGGACAGGGAATAGCTTTCTTT | CASTPPPPGQGIAFF | TRBV19 | TRBD1 | - | TRBJ1-1
TGCGCCAGCAGCCAAGATTGGCTAGCGGGGCCATACGAGCAGTACTTC | CASSQDWLAGPYEQYF | TRBV4-1 | TRBD2 | - | TRBJ2-7
TGCGCCAGCAGCTTGGAGCCCACAGGTTTGAACACTGAAGCTTTCTTT | CASSLEPTGLNTEAFF | TRBV5-1 | - | - | TRBJ1-1
TGTGCCAGCAGCACCGACAGGGGAGGCTACACCTTC | CASSTDRGGYTF | TRBV2 | TRBD1 | - | TRBJ1-2
TGTGCCAGCAGCCAAAACGAGGGTTCCTACGAGCAGTACTTC | CASSQNEGSYEQYF | TRBV4-2 | - | - | TRBJ2-7
TGTGCCAGCAGCCTAGGACTAGCGGATCTAGAGACCCAGTACTTC | CASSLGLADLETQYF | TRBV3-1/TRBV3-2 | TRBD2 | - | TRBJ2-5
TGTGCCAGCAGCAAATACAGGGCGTACCAAGAGACCCAGTACTTC | CASSKYRAYQETQYF | TRBV6-5 | - | - | TRBJ2-5
TGTGCCAGCAGTTTATCCCGGCCTTTAACAGGGATCGGCGGCTATGGCTACACCTTC | CASSLSRPLTGIGGYGYTF | TRBV28 | - | - | TRBJ1-2
TGTGCTCACAGGGCACCATCACCCCTCCACTTT | CAHRAPSPLHF | TRBV27 | - | - | TRBJ1-6
TGTGCCTGGAGCCCTAGTACAGATACGCAGTATTTT | CAWSPSTDTQYF | TRBV30 | - | once | TRBJ2-3
TGTGCCAGCAGCTTAGGGACAGGGAACACTGAAGCTTTCTTT | CASSLGTGNTEAFF | TRBV7-9 | TRBD1 | - | TRBJ1-1
TGTGCCAGCAGCCCCTGGACAGGGGTGGAGACCCAGTACTTC | CASSPWTGVETQYF | TRBV28 | TRBD1 | once | TRBJ2-5
TGCGCCAGCAGCTTGGAAGGACAGGGAGCAAATTCACCCCTCCACTTT | CASSLEGQGANSPLHF | TRBV5-1 | TRBD1 | - | TRBJ1-6
TGCGCCAGCAGGAAAACGGGACAGGAGAACACTGAAGCTTTCTTT | CASRKTGQENTEAFF | TRBV5-1 | TRBD1 | once | TRBJ1-1
TGTGCCAGCAGGCACTACATGGACAGGGGGGGAAACGAGCAGTACTTC | CASRHYMDRGGNEQYF | TRBV2 | TRBD1 | - | TRBJ2-7
TGTGCCAGCTCTGGGGGGGACCGGTCGGGGCAGTACTTC | CASSGGDRSGQYF | TRBV18 | TRBD2 | - | TRBJ2-7
TGTGCCAGCAGCGTAGGGCTAGCGGGGGGAGAGACCCAGTACTTC | CASSVGLAGGETQYF | TRBV9 | TRBD2 | - | TRBJ2-5
TGTGCCACCCGGAATTTTGGGACAGGGGAACCTGAAGCTTTCTTT | CATRNFGTGEPEAFF | TRBV19 | TRBD1 | - | TRBJ1-1
TGTGCCAGCAGTTTGCCCGGGACAGGGGGCAAGCAGCCCCAGCATTTT | CASSLPGTGGKQPQHF | TRBV28 | TRBD1 | - | TRBJ1-5
TGTGCCAGCACGTCAGGACGGGGGGCCTCTCAGCCCCAGCATTTT | CASTSGRGASQPQHF | TRBV6-5 | - | few | TRBJ1-5
TGTGCCAGCAGTTTCCGACTGTATCCTGAAGCTTTCTTT | CASSFRLYPEAFF | TRBV28 | - | - | TRBJ1-1
TGTGCCAGCAGTGACCGAAGACGGGACACGAAAAACATTCAGTACTTC | CASSDRRRDTKNIQYF | TRBV2 | - | - | TRBJ2-4
TGCGCCAGCAGCTTCGCGGGGGGTGGTAATGAAAAACTGTTTTTT | CASSFAGGGNEKLFF | TRBV5-1 | - | - | TRBJ1-4
TGTGCCAGCAGAATAGGCACAGGGGGTGGGTTTGGCTACACCTTC | CASRIGTGGGFGYTF | TRBV2 | TRBD1 | - | TRBJ1-2
TGTGCCAGCAGCTCCCCGCGAGGGGGGGCCTATGGCTACACCTTC | CASSSPRGGAYGYTF | TRBV5-4 | - | - | TRBJ1-2
TGTGCCAGCAGTATTGGGACAGGGAGCGTCGGGGGCACTGAAGCTTTCTTT | CASSIGTGSVGGTEAFF | TRBV28 | TRBD1 | once | TRBJ1-1
TGTGCCAGCAGGCCTCGGGGGTGGGTAACCGGGGAGCTGTTTTTT | CASRPRGWVTGELFF | TRBV28 | - | - | TRBJ2-2
TGTGCCTGGAGTGTAGGGGGCACAGATACGCAGTATTTT | CAWSVGGTDTQYF | TRBV30 | - | - | TRBJ2-3